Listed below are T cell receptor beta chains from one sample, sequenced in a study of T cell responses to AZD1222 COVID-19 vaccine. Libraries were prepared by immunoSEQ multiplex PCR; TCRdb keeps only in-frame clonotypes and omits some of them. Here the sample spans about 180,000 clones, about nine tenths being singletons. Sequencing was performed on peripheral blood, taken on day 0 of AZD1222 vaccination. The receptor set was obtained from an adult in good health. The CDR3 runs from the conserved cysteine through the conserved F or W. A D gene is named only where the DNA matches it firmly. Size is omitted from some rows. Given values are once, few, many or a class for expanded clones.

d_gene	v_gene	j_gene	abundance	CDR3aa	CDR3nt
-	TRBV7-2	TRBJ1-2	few	CASSLRGNYGYTF	TGTGCCAGCAGCTTACGAGGGAACTATGGCTACACCTTC
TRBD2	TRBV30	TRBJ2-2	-	CAWSRWTSGGPSGGELFF	TGTGCCTGGAGTAGATGGACTAGCGGGGGGCCCTCCGGCGGGGAGCTGTTTTTT
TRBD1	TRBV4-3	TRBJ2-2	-	CASSQPPQGAVVGELFF	TGCGCCAGCAGCCAACCACCCCAGGGGGCGGTGGTCGGGGAGCTGTTTTTT
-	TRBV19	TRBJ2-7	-	CASSRTWTYEQYF	TGTGCCAGTAGTCGTACATGGACCTACGAGCAGTACTTC
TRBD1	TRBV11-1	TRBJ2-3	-	CASSPRTGMADTQYF	TGTGCCAGCAGCCCCCGGACAGGGATGGCCGATACGCAGTATTTT
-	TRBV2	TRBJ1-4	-	CASKGLVATNEKLFF	TGTGCCAGCAAGGGGTTAGTGGCAACTAATGAAAAACTGTTTTTT
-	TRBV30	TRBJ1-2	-	CAWSVLHYGYTF	TGTGCCTGGAGTGTACTGCACTATGGCTACACCTTC
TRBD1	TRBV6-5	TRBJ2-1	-	CASKGQGVNEQFF	TGTGCCAGCAAGGGACAGGGGGTAAATGAGCAGTTCTTC
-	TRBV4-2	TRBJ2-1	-	CASSQESGSLYNEQFF	TGTGCCAGCAGCCAAGAGTCTGGGAGTCTCTACAATGAGCAGTTCTTC
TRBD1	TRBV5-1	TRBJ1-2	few	CASSWDRGDGYTF	TGCGCCAGCAGTTGGGACAGGGGTGATGGCTACACCTTC
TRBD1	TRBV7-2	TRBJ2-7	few	CASSLGTGYEQYF	TGTGCCAGCAGCCTTGGGACAGGCTACGAGCAGTACTTC
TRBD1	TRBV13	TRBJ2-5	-	CASSSDILQGEKGETQYF	TGTGCCAGCAGCTCCGATATCCTACAGGGGGAGAAGGGAGAGACCCAGTACTTC
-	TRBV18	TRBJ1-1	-	CASSPSDFSFRAFF	TGTGCCAGCTCACCATCGGACTTCTCGTTTCGAGCTTTCTTT
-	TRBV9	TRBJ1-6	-	CASSVQTGNNSPLHF	TGTGCCAGCAGCGTTCAGACCGGAAATAATTCACCCCTCCACTTT
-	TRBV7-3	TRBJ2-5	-	CASSLAGLQETQYF	TGTGCCAGCAGCTTAGCCGGGCTACAGGAGACCCAGTACTTC
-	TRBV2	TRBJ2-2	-	CASSEQAGELFF	TGTGCCAGCAGTGAACAAGCCGGGGAGCTGTTTTTT
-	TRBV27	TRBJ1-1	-	CASSLTGRGYTEAFF	TGTGCCAGCAGTTTAACGGGGAGGGGGTACACTGAAGCTTTCTTT
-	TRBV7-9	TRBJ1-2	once	CASSLTADYGYTF	TGTGCCAGCAGCTTAACGGCAGACTATGGCTACACCTTC
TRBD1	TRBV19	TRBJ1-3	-	CASSVLPGQGGGNTIYF	TGTGCCAGTAGCGTCCTGCCGGGACAGGGGGGAGGAAACACCATATATTTT
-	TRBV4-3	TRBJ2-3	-	CASSQGSSLRDTQYF	TGCGCCAGCAGCCAAGGATCGAGCCTGCGGGATACGCAGTATTTT
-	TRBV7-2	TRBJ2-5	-	CASSLDNRETQYF	TGTGCCAGCAGCTTAGACAACCGAGAGACCCAGTACTTC
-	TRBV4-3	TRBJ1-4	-	CASSQEKGRGRLSTNEKLFF	TGCGCCAGCAGCCAAGAAAAGGGTAGGGGCCGCCTTTCAACTAATGAAAAACTGTTTTTT